This T cell receptor beta chain was captured by sequencing in a study of blood T cells in healthy people across ages. Overall study results and limits: Significant beta diversity loss was already apparent by age roughly 38, declining roughly linearly. PBMCs were not sorted, which prevented a conclusive comparison of naive versus antigen-experienced cells.

The use of a sample-barcoded 5' primer and a J-beta primer mix characterized a second PCR of roughly 6 to 11 cycles. A template-switch adaptor with 12 random nucleotides tagged each cDNA molecule. TCRdb re-called the 5' RACE reads through MiXCR, storing one row per CDR3 protein. Of fewer than 2 million distinct CDR3 sequences listed, around 40% are singletons. The CDR3 loop spans 15 amino acids. The germline V gene encodes CDR1 MNHNY and CDR2 SVGAGI (reference sequence). V lost 6 bases, J lost 4 bases, and 8 bases stayed unmatched. Of note for this clonotype: Its specificity is unknown.

The sequencing input was blood. This receptor was obtained from a human donor in good health. The rearrangement joins TRBV6-6 to TRBJ2-2, with 7 bases fitting TRBD1. CDR3 sequence reads: CASRSTTGSTGELFF. CDR3 coding DNA: TGTGCCAGCAGATCTACGACAGGGAGCACCGGGGAGCTGTTTTTT.